The table lists the clone carrying this T cell receptor (beta chain) with a count of one. Its antigen is unidentified. This entry comes from a study of Ad26.COV2.S vaccination and SARS-CoV-2 variants. As for the study in general: COV1001, an Ad26.COV2.S trial, supplied this vaccine-arm donor. In the study, Ad26.COV2.S was injected intramuscularly once, or twice 56 days apart. Study results and caveats: Recipients of either vaccine or placebo displayed similar breadth of non-spike TCRs.

Sequencing used immunoSEQ multiplex PCR; TCRdb keeps in-frame clones, though not all of them. Of roughly 380,000 clones listed, about nine tenths are singletons. Treatment defined: about 20 received Ad26.COV2.S at low or high dose, single or two shots; 5 received placebo; per-sample allocation not given. Sampling occurred on day 63 after the first vaccine or placebo injection. The germline CDR1 and CDR2 sequences are SGHRS and YFSETQ. This CDR3 has 20 amino acids. The V and J ends lost 1 base and 2 bases, in that order; junction bases with no gene match: 15. The source material was peripheral blood, sampled in a trial of Ad26.COV2.S vaccine versus placebo. The chain recombines TRBV5-1 with TRBJ2-1; 10 bases are shared with TRBD2. The source is a person between 18 and 65 years old who received the Ad26.COV2.S COVID-19 vaccine or a placebo. The CDR3 loop is CASSLRGGQPSGGAYNEQFF. CDR3 nucleotide sequence: TGCGCCAGCAGCTTGCGCGGGGGACAACCCAGCGGGGGGGCCTACAATGAGCAGTTCTTC.